A single sample is the source of the 15 T cell receptor beta chains below, sequenced in a study of blood T cell repertoires in COVID-19 (dated by TCRdb to the early 2020s). Library creation used the immunoSEQ multiplex PCR assay. In TCRdb, the immuneACCESS table is reduced to in-frame sequences with V and J assigned. These tables do not hold every clone; where another copy was compared, an unresolved V gene accounts for under half, and the others remain unexplained. The sample has roughly 250,000 clones on record, approximately 84% of them singletons. The top ten hold 1.5% to 2% of the sample. The material sequenced was peripheral blood. The receptor source for this set is a woman of 80 years or more with acute or convalescent COVID-19.

The V and J genes are TRBV5-6 and TRBJ2-1; TRBD1 might be the D (5 bases). V lost 4 bases to trimming and J lost 3 bases, with 17 bases between them. The V gene's germline CDR1 is SGHDT and CDR2 YYEEEE. CDR3 length: 16 amino acids. The CDR3 nucleotides read TGTGCCAGCAGCAGTACAGGTTCTCCCAACTACAATGAGCAGTTCTTC. Translating gives CASSSTGSPNYNEQFF.

This chain connects TRBV4-3 to TRBJ1-2; 10 nucleotides line up with TRBD1. The germline V gene has CDR1 LGHNA and CDR2 YSLEER. This CDR3 region has 15 residues. The V and J ends lost 2 bases and 3 bases, in that order; junction bases with no gene match: 3. CDR3 sequence: CASSQPGTGDYGYTF. The DNA of the CDR3 is TGCGCCAGCAGCCAACCAGGGACAGGGGACTATGGCTACACCTTC.

The chain has TRBV6-5 and TRBJ1-1, with D perhaps matching TRBD1 (6 bases). V lost 5 bases and J lost 1, with 11 bases in between. The CDR3 is 14 amino acids. The germline V gene encodes CDR1 MNHEY and CDR2 SVGAGI. The CDR3 is CASSPGTSNTEAFF. The DNA for the CDR3 is TGTGCCAGCAGTCCCGGGACATCGAACACTGAAGCTTTCTTT.

The chain is built from TRBV28 and TRBJ1-5, with 8 bases fitting TRBD1. This CDR3 region has 15 residues. Germline V gene lookup returns CDR1 MDHEN and CDR2 SYDVKM. Germline trimming cut 5 bases from V and 5 bases from J; bases unmatched to any gene: 8. The CDR3: CASSAPDRDDQPQHF. The CDR3 DNA follows: TGTGCCAGCAGTGCTCCGGACAGGGACGATCAGCCCCAGCATTTT.

The chain combines TRBV28 with TRBJ1-5; D gene ambiguous. The CDR3 spans 15 residues. Germline V gene sequence: CDR1 MDHEN, CDR2 SYDVKM. Deletions cut 5 bases from V and 1 base from J, with 12 bases between. CDR3 sequence: CASSPGSQSNQPQHF. CDR3 nucleotides: TGTGCCAGCAGTCCCGGGTCCCAAAGCAATCAGCCCCAGCATTTT.

This rearrangement joins TRBV28 to TRBJ2-2; maybe TRBD1 (7 bases). The ends were cut back, 4 bases at V and 5 bases at J, with 14 bases in the middle. The CDR3 consists of 15 residues. Germline V gene data show CDR1 as MDHEN and CDR2 as SYDVKM. CDR3 in amino acids: CASSSPGGGTGELFF. For the CDR3, the DNA is TGTGCCAGCAGTTCCCCAGGGGGAGGAACCGGGGAGCTGTTTTTT.

This clone was picked up a small number of times. The chain recombines TRBV4-1 with TRBJ2-3, with 10 bases lining up with TRBD1. The CDR3 sequence is 14 residues long. CDR1 MGHRA and CDR2 YSYEKL come from the germline V gene. Trimming removed 2 bases from V and 6 bases from J; junction bases left unmatched: 2. The CDR3 DNA sequence: TGCGCCAGCAGCCAAAGACAGGGGGCGGATACGCAGTATTTT. This gives the protein CASSQRQGADTQYF.

The rearrangement uses TRBV9 and TRBJ2-1; 7 bases are shared with TRBD2. Germline V gene lookup returns CDR1 SGDLS and CDR2 YYNGEE. V gave up 5 bases and J gave up 5 bases; unmatched junction bases: 4. This CDR3 has 13 amino acids. This CDR3 is CASRASGHNEQFF. DNA of the CDR3: TGTGCCAGCAGGGCTAGCGGCCACAATGAGCAGTTCTTC.

J is TRBJ2-1 and V is TRBV11-2, with 10 bases matching TRBD2. CDR3 size: 19 residues. V shed 6 bases and J 1 base; nucleotides not matched to a gene: 15. The germline gives CDR1 SGHAT, CDR2 FQNNGV. The CDR3 protein is CASSPDLAGALGSYNEQFF. CDR3 coding DNA: TGTGCCAGCAGTCCAGATCTAGCGGGGGCTTTGGGGTCCTACAATGAGCAGTTCTTC. The full variable domain, its missing parts supplied by reference TRBV11-2 and TRBJ2-1, is EAGVAQSPRYKIIEKRQSVAFWCNPISGHATLYWYQQILGQGPKLLIQFQNNGVVDDSQLPKDRFSAERLKGVDSTLKIQPAKLEDSAVYLCASSPDLAGALGSYNEQFFGPGTRLTVL.

The CDR3 nucleotides read TGTGCCAGCAGACCGACTAGCGGGAGATTCAATGAGCAGTTCTTC. As protein: CASRPTSGRFNEQFF. The chain employs TRBV7-8 and TRBJ2-1, with 12 bases identical to TRBD2. CDR3 size: 15 residues. Germline assignment: CDR1 SGHVS and CDR2 FQNEAQ. Trimming took 6 bases from V and 6 from J; bases not matched to a gene: 6. Full variable domain (outside the CDR3, taken from reference TRBV7-8 and TRBJ2-1): GAGVSQSPRYKVAKRGQDVALRCDPISGHVSLFWYQQALGQGPEFLTYFQNEAQLDKSGLPSDRFFAERPEGSVSTLKIQRTQQEDSAVYLCASRPTSGRFNEQFFGPGTRLTVL.

The V gene is TRBV18, the J gene TRBJ2-7; 8 positions agree with TRBD1. The CDR3 runs 15 residues. Trimming cost V 4 bases and J 5 bases; bases outside gene matches: 10. Per germline, CDR1 KGHSH and CDR2 LQKENI. The CDR3 DNA reads as TGTGCCAGCTCACGAGGAACAGGGGGGTTAAACGAGCAGTACTTC. Translation: CASSRGTGGLNEQYF.

This clone was detected only once. This chain connects TRBV14 to TRBJ2-1, with 14 nucleotides matching TRBD2. Germline V gives CDR1 SGHDN, CDR2 FVKESK. V lost 4 bases, J lost 10 bases, and 6 bases stayed unmatched. The CDR3 sequence is 15 residues long. CDR3 region: CASSPGLAGGVEQFF. For the CDR3, the DNA is TGTGCCAGCAGCCCTGGACTAGCGGGAGGTGTGGAGCAGTTCTTC.

The count of this clone is one. The chain is built from TRBV5-1 and TRBJ2-2, with TRBD2 identical over 14 bases. This CDR3 contains 17 residues. The trim removed 3 bases at V and 5 bases at J, leaving 6 bases unmatched. CDR1 and CDR2 from the germline V gene are SGHRS and YFSETQ. The CDR3 is CASSWGTSGSRTGELFF. CDR3 nucleotides: TGCGCCAGCAGCTGGGGGACTAGCGGGAGCCGAACCGGGGAGCTGTTTTTT.

CDR3: CASSYTTNRELFF. CDR3 in DNA: TGTGCCAGCAGTTACACGACTAACCGGGAGCTGTTTTTT. The rearrangement links TRBV6-6 to TRBJ2-2; weak D call: TRBD2 (5 bases). With 2 bases removed from V and 9 bases from J, the gap between germline ends came to 10 bases. The CDR3 is made up of 13 amino acids. CDR1 is MNHNY and CDR2 is SVGAGI in the germline V gene (reference sequence).

The chain joins TRBV3-1 (or the pseudogene TRBV3-2) to TRBJ2-1, with 10 bases aligning to TRBD2. Germline lookup yields CDR1 LGHDT and CDR2 YNNKEL (reference sequence). J gave up 4 bases and V 4 bases, and 13 bases lay outside the gene matches. This CDR3 is built from 18 residues. The CDR3: CASSRREVSGGLYNEQFF. Here the CDR3 DNA reads TGTGCCAGCAGCCGGAGGGAGGTTAGCGGGGGGCTATACAATGAGCAGTTCTTC.